A single sample is the source of the 14 T cell receptor beta chains below, sequenced in a study of blood T cell repertoires in COVID-19. Profiled with immunoSEQ multiplex PCR; TCRdb holds only in-frame clones, not every one. The table shows around 620,000 clones, with around 89% occurring only once. Material: peripheral blood. These receptors all come from a woman younger than 35 with acute or convalescent COVID-19.

This chain connects TRBV2 to TRBJ2-7; 7 positions match TRBD1. The germline CDR1 and CDR2 sequences are SNHLY and FYNNEI. Losses at the gene ends were 6 bases for V and 1 base for J; bases not matched to a gene: 6. CDR3 length: 14 residues. This CDR3 reads CASSSDRFSYEQYF. The CDR3 DNA reads TGTGCCAGCAGCTCGGACAGGTTTTCCTACGAGCAGTACTTC.

This clone was seen only once. The chain joins TRBV7-9 to TRBJ1-6, with TRBD1 as a possible D gene (6 bases). The CDR3 sequence is 18 residues long. The V end was cut by 7 bases, the J end by 3 bases, with 22 bases between. The germline V gene has CDR1 SEHNR and CDR2 FQNEAQ (reference sequence). The CDR3 coding sequence is TGTGCCAGCACCTCCGCTAGGGGGATCCCAGACTATAATTCACCCCTCCACTTT. This translates into CASTSARGIPDYNSPLHF.

This chain links TRBV4-1 with TRBJ2-5, with 9 bases that match TRBD2. This CDR3 is built from 16 residues. Losses at the gene ends were 1 base for V and 2 bases for J; bases not matched to a gene: 5. Germline assignment: CDR1 MGHRA and CDR2 YSYEKL. The CDR3 loop reads CASSQAVAGGQETQYF. The CDR3 nucleotides are TGCGCCAGCAGCCAAGCGGTGGCGGGGGGGCAAGAGACCCAGTACTTC.

CDR3 nucleotides: TGTGCCTGGAGTGTTACAGGGATTAATCAGCCCCAGCATTTT. It is translated as CAWSVTGINQPQHF. V gene TRBV30 combines with J gene TRBJ1-5; tentatively, D is TRBD1 (6 bases). Germline V gene sequence: CDR1 GTSNPN, CDR2 SVGIG (reference sequence). V lost 0 bases to trimming and J lost 4 bases, with 10 bases between them. CDR3 length: 14 amino acids.

This clone appeared once. The chain employs TRBV6-5 and TRBJ2-7, with D possibly TRBD2 on 7 matching bases. Germline V gene sequence: CDR1 MNHEY, CDR2 SVGAGI. CDR3 length: 13 amino acids. V was clipped by 11 bases and J by 5 bases, with 19 bases between them. The CDR3 nucleotides read TGTGCCGCGGGGAGGGGCAGGGGTCACGAGCAGTACTTC. It specifies CAAGRGRGHEQYF.

The table lists this clone with a count of one. J is TRBJ1-5 and V is TRBV28; 7 bases map to TRBD1. Germline CDR1 reads MDHEN; CDR2 reads SYDVKM. V was pared by 2 bases and J by 4 bases, with 14 bases of the junction left unmatched. This CDR3 is 18 amino acids long. The CDR3 region has the DNA TGTGCCAGCAGTTTAGTGGGACAGATGGTATACGGGAATCAGCCCCAGCATTTT. Translation gives CASSLVGQMVYGNQPQHF.

The chain has TRBV27 and TRBJ1-5; 8 bases map to TRBD1. J was trimmed by 6 bases and V by 3 bases; bases with no gene match: 4. The CDR3 length is 14 residues. Germline V gene sequence: CDR1 MNHEY, CDR2 SMNVEV (reference sequence). The CDR3 loop is CASSFQGAGQPQHF. In nucleotides, the CDR3 is TGTGCCAGCAGTTTTCAGGGGGCCGGTCAGCCCCAGCATTTT.

A single count supports this clone. The chain joins TRBV6-5 to TRBJ1-6; D gene ambiguous. V was cut by 6 bases and J by 8 bases, with 17 bases left in between. Germline CDR1 MNHEY, CDR2 SVGAGI. This CDR3 is 15 amino acids long. CDR3 coding DNA: TGTGCCAGCAGCCTTCAAAACAGTGGCCATTCACCCCTCCACTTT. This codes for CASSLQNSGHSPLHF.

The V call is TRBV19, the J call TRBJ1-4, with a tentative D call TRBD1 (6 bases). The CDR3 covers 15 residues. Germline V gene sequence: CDR1 LNHDA, CDR2 SQIVND (reference sequence). V lost 1 base and J 4 bases, leaving 10 bases between the germline ends. DNA for the CDR3: TGTGCCAGTAGTATAGTCGACAGGCATAATGAAAAACTGTTTTTT. Its translation: CASSIVDRHNEKLFF.

This chain uses TRBV6-5 with TRBJ1-6, with a tentative D call TRBD1 (6 bases). Trimming cost V 6 bases and J 9 bases, with 15 bases left between them. The germline V gene has CDR1 MNHEY and CDR2 SVGAGI. The CDR3 totals 14 residues. The CDR3 DNA sequence: TGTGCCAGCAGGGTATCCCTAGGGGGTTCACCCCTCCACTTT. Translation: CASRVSLGGSPLHF.

The rearrangement joins TRBV7-2 to TRBJ1-1; the D is unclear. The ends were cut back, 6 bases at V and 1 base at J, with 18 bases in the middle. CDR3 size: 16 residues. Per the germline V gene, CDR1 is SGHTA and CDR2 is FQGNSA. The DNA of the CDR3 is TGTGCCAGCAGGCCCATAGGCTTGACTCCGAACACTGAAGCTTTCTTT. Encoded protein: CASRPIGLTPNTEAFF.

The chain combines TRBV3-1 (or the pseudogene TRBV3-2) with TRBJ1-2; 9 positions agree with TRBD1. V lost 3 bases and J lost 6; bases outside the gene matches: 8. CDR1 and CDR2 (germline): LGHDT, YNNKEL (reference sequence). CDR3 size: 15 residues. In DNA, the CDR3 is TGTGCCAGCAGCCAGGTCCGGGACAGGGTCCATGGCTACACCTTC. This codes for CASSQVRDRVHGYTF.

The chain is built from TRBV28 and TRBJ1-5, with 11 bases identical to TRBD1. Per the germline V gene, CDR1 is MDHEN and CDR2 is SYDVKM. Trimming took 2 bases from V and 3 from J; bases not matched to a gene: 6. The CDR3 is 17 amino acids. CDR3 bases: TGTGCCAGCAGTTTAGTTCGGGGACAGGGGGTCAATCAGCCCCAGCATTTT. It codes for CASSLVRGQGVNQPQHF.

The chain employs TRBV7-9 and TRBJ1-1; D ambiguous. CDR3 length equals 14 residues. Germline CDR1 is SEHNR and CDR2 is FQNEAQ (reference sequence). The V end lost 2 bases, the J end lost 11 bases, and 18 bases lay between the germline ends. The CDR3 sequence is CASSLLMSGRGAFF. The CDR3 coding sequence is TGTGCCAGCAGCTTACTTATGTCAGGCCGAGGGGCTTTCTTT.